This TCR beta chain was sequenced for a study of T cell responses to AZD1222 COVID-19 vaccine. Study findings and constraints: CD4 TCRs linked to vaccination spanned spike, dominating at 160-218 and 743-854. Only 5 to 7 AZD1222 recipients were seropositive at baseline.

As concerns this clone: What it recognizes is unknown.

Method: immunoSEQ multiplex PCR; TCRdb's copy keeps in-frame clones and lacks some. The sample yields fewer than 150,000 clones, about 87% seen once. This TCR was sampled from an adult in good health. The input for sequencing was peripheral blood, taken on day 0 of AZD1222 vaccination.

The CDR3 region is CASSPRLTGGGYTF. The CDR3 region has the DNA TGTGCCAGCAGCCCGAGACTCACCGGGGGAGGCTACACCTTC. The chain uses TRBV7-2 and TRBJ1-2; D is perhaps TRBD1 (5 bases). Germline-derived CDR1 and CDR2 are SGHTA and FQGNSA. This CDR3 contains 14 residues. V lost 5 bases and J lost 8, with 18 bases in between.